The entry below gives a single TCR beta chain sequence along with its context. This sample stems from a study of beta chain features in type 1 diabetes. The whole isolated RNA underwent reverse transcription, so sequencing captured expressed TCRB transcripts. Produced via immunoSEQ multiplex PCR; TCRdb's table is partial and in-frame only. The repertoire has around 450,000 clones, roughly 11% of them found once; the top ten carry over 0.04%. Trimming cost V 4 bases and J 5 bases; bases outside gene matches: 12. The CDR3 length is 17 residues. Germline loops: CDR1 SGHNT, CDR2 YYREEE (reference sequence).

This rearrangement joins TRBV5-4 to TRBJ2-2, with 9 bases aligning to TRBD1. Input material: naive CD4+ T cells from blood. This clonotype was sampled from a woman aged 18-30 years in good health. CDR3 sequence: CASSKETGGGGTGELFF. CDR3 nucleotides: TGTGCCAGCAGCAAAGAGACAGGGGGTGGTGGAACCGGGGAGCTGTTTTTT.